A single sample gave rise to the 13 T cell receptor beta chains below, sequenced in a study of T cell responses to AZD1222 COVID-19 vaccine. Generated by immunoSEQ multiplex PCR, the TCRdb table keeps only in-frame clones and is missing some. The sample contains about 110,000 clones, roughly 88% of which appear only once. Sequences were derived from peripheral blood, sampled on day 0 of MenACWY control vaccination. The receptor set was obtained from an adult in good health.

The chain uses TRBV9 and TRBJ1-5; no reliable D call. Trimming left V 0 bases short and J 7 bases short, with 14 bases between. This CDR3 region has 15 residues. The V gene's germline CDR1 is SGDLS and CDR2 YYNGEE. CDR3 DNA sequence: TGTGCCAGCAGCGTAGGCGGAGGGTCCGGGCAGCCCCAGCATTTT. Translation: CASSVGGGSGQPQHF. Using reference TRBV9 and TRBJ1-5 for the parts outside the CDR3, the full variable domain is DSGVTQTPKHLITATGQRVTLRCSPRSGDLSVYWYQQSLDQGLQFLIQYYNGEERAKGNILERFSAQQFPDLHSELNLSSLELGDSALYFCASSVGGGSGQPQHFGDGTRLSIL.

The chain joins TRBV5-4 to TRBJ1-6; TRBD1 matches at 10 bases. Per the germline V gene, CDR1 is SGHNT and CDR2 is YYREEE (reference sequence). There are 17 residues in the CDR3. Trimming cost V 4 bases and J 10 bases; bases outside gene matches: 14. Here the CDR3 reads CASSANLPTGGGSPLHF. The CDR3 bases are TGTGCCAGCAGCGCCAACCTTCCGACAGGGGGCGGATCACCCCTCCACTTT.

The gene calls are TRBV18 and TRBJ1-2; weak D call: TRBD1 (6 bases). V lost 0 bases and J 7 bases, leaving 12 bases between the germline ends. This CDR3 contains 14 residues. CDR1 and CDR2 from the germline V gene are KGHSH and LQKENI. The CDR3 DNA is TGTGCCAGCTCACCACCGATGGGGGCGGGTGGCTACACCTTC. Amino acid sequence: CASSPPMGAGGYTF.

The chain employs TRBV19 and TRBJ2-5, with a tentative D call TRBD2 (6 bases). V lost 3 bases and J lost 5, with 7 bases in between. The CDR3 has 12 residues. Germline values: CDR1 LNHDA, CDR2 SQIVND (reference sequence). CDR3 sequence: CASSIRGETQYF. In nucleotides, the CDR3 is TGTGCCAGTAGTATTCGGGGGGAGACCCAGTACTTC.

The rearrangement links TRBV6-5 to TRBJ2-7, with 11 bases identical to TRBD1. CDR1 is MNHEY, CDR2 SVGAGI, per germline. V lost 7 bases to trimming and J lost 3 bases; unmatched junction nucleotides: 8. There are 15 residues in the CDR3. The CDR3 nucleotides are TGTGCCAGCATCGAGACCGGGACAGGGGGCTACGAGCAGTACTTC. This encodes CASIETGTGGYEQYF.

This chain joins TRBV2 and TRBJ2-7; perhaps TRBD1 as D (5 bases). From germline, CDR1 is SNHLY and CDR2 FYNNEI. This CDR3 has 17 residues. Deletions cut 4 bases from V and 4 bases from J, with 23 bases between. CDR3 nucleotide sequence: TGTGCCAGCAGTGCCTCATGGCTTGGTAGGGGTGGGTACGAGCAGTACTTC. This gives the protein CASSASWLGRGGYEQYF. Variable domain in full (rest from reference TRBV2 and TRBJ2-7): EPEVTQTPSHQVTQMGQEVILRCVPISNHLYFYWYRQILGQKVEFLVSFYNNEISEKSEIFDDQFSVERPDGSNFTLKIRSTKLEDSAMYFCASSASWLGRGGYEQYFGPGTRLTVT.

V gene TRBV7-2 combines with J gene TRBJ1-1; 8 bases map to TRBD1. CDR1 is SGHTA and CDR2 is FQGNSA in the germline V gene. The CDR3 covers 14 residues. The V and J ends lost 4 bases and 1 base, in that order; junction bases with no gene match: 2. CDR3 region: CASSWDRRNTEAFF. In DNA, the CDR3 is TGTGCCAGCAGCTGGGACAGGCGGAACACTGAAGCTTTCTTT.

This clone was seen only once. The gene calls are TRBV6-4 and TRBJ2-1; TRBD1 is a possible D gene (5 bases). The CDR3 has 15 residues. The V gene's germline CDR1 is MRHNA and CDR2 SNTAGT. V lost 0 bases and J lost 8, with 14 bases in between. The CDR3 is CASSDSGLPIDEQFF. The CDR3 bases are TGTGCCAGCAGTGACTCGGGGCTACCCATCGATGAGCAGTTCTTC.

The CDR3 reads CASSLDLFYGYTF. CDR3 in DNA: TGTGCCAGCAGCTTGGACCTCTTCTATGGCTACACCTTC. This chain connects TRBV5-6 to TRBJ1-2; D unresolved. The CDR3 consists of 13 residues. V lost 0 bases and J lost 4, with 7 bases in between. CDR1 SGHDT and CDR2 YYEEEE come from the germline V gene.

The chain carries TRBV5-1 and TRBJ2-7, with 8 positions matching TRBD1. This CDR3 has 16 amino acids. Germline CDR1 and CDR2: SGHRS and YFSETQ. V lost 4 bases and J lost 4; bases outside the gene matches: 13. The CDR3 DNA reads TGCGCCAGCAGCCAACCCCCCGACAGGGGAGAATACGAGCAGTACTTC. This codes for CASSQPPDRGEYEQYF.

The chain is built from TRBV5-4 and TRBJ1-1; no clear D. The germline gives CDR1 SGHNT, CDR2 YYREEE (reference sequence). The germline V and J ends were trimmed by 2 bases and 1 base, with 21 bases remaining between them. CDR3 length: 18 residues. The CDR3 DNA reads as TGTGCCAGCAGCTTAAAAATTTTGTGGGCCCGATCGAACACTGAAGCTTTCTTT. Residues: CASSLKILWARSNTEAFF.

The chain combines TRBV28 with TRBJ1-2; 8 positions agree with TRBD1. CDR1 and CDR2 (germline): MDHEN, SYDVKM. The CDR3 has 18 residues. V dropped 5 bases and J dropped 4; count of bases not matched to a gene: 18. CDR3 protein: CASSQSRGAGQEPYGYTF. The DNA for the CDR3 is TGTGCCAGCAGTCAGTCCCGAGGGGCGGGACAGGAGCCCTATGGCTACACCTTC.

The CDR3: CASSPGSGASGYTF. CDR3 coding DNA: TGCGCCAGCAGCCCAGGTTCGGGGGCGAGTGGCTACACCTTC. The chain joins TRBV5-1 to TRBJ1-2, with D possibly being TRBD1 (6 bases). Germline CDR1 is SGHRS and CDR2 is YFSETQ. This CDR3 has 14 amino acids. V was trimmed by 4 bases and J by 7 bases, leaving 17 bases between them. Looking up the rest from reference TRBV5-1 and TRBJ1-2 gives the full variable domain: KAGVTQTPRYLIKTRGQQVTLSCSPISGHRSVSWYQQTPGQGLQFLFEYFSETQRNKGNFPGRFSGRQFSNSRSEMNVSTLELGDSALYLCASSPGSGASGYTFGSGTRLTVV.